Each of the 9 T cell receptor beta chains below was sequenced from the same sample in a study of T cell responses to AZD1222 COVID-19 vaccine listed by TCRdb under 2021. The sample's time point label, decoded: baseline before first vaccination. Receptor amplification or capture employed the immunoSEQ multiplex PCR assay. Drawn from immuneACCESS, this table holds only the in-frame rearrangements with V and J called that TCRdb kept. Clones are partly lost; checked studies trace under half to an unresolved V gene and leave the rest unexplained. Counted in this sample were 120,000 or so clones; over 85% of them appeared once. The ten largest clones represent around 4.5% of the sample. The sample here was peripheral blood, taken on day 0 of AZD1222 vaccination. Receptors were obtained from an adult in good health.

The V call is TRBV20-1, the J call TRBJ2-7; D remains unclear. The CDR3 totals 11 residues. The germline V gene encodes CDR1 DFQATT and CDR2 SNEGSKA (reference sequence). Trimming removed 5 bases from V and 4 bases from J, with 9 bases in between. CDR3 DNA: TGCAGTGCTCCCTCCCATTACGAGCAGTACTTC. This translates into CSAPSHYEQYF.

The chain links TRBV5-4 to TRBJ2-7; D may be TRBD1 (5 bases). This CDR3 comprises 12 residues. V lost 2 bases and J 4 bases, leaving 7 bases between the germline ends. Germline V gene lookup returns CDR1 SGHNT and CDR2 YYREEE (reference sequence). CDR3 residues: CASSLPGYEQYF. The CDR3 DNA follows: TGTGCCAGCAGCTTACCAGGGTACGAGCAGTACTTC.

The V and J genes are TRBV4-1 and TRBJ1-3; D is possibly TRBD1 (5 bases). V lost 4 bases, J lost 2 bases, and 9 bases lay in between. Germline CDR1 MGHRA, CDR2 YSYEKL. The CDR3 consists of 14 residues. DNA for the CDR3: TGCGCCAGCAGCCCGGGACTGCCTGGAAACACCATATATTTT. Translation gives CASSPGLPGNTIYF.

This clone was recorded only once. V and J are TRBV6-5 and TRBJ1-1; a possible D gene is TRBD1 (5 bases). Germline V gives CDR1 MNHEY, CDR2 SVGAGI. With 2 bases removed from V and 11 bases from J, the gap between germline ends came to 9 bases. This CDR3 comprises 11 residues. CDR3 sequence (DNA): TGTGCCAGCAGTTACGGGGGAAGGGCTTTCTTT. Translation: CASSYGGRAFF.

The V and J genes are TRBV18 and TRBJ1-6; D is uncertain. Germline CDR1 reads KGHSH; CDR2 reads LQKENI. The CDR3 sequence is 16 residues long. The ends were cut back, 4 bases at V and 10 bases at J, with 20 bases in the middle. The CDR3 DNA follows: TGTGCCAGCTCACAGACGATTGCGGGGATTCAGTCACCCCTCCACTTT. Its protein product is CASSQTIAGIQSPLHF.

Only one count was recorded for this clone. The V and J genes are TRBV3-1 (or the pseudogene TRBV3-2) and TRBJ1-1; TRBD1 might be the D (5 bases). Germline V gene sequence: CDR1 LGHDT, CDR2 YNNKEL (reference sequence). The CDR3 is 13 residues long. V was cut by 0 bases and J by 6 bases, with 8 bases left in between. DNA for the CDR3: TGTGCCAGCAGCCAAGATCGGGACGCTGAAGCTTTCTTT. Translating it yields CASSQDRDAEAFF.

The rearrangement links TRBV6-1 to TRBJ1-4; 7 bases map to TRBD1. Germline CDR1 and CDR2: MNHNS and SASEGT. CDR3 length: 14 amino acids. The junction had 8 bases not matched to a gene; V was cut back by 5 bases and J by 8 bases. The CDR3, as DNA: TGTGCCAGCAGTCAGAACAGGGGCGGCGAAAAACTGTTTTTT. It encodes CASSQNRGGEKLFF.

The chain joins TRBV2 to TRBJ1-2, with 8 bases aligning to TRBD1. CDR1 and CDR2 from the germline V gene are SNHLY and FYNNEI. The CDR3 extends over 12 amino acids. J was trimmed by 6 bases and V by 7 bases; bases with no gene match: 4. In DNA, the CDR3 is TGTGCCAGCAACCAGGGGGCTGATGGCTACACCTTC. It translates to CASNQGADGYTF.

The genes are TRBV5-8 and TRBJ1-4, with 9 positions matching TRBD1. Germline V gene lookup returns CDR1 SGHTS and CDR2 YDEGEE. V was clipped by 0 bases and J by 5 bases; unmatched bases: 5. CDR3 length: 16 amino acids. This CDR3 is CASSLGSGTGNEKLFF. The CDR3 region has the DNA TGTGCCAGCAGCTTGGGATCCGGGACAGGGAATGAAAAACTGTTTTTT.